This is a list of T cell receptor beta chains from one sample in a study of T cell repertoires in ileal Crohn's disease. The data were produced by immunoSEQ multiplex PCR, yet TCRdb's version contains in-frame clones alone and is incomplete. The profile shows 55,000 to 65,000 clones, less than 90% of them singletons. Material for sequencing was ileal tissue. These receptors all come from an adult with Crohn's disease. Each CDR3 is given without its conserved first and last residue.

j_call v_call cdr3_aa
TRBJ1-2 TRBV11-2 ASSFDRDSHGYT
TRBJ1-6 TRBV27 ASSWTGQNSPLH
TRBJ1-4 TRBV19 ASSTQGSTNEKLF
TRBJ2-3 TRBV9 ASSVEGSGSWTDTQY
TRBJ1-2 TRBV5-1 ASSLATRGREYGYT
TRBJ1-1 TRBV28 ASSLFRVAGTEAF
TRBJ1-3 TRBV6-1 ASSVGGRSGNTIY
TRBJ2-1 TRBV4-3 ASSQAPSGSFGNEQF
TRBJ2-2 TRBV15 ATSRPGQGDSGELF
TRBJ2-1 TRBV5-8 ASSLATGKHNEQF
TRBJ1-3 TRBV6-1 ASLKGQGKGNTIY
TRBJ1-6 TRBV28 ASGTVNSPLH
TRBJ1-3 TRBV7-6 ASSLEAGSGTIY
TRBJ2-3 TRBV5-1 ASSLDPGGVTDTQY
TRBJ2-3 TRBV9 ASSLGTGSPVTDTQY
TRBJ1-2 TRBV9 ASSSQGMSYGYT
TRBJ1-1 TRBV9 ASSVDPSGNTEAF
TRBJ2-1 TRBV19 ASNLRQGVSREQF